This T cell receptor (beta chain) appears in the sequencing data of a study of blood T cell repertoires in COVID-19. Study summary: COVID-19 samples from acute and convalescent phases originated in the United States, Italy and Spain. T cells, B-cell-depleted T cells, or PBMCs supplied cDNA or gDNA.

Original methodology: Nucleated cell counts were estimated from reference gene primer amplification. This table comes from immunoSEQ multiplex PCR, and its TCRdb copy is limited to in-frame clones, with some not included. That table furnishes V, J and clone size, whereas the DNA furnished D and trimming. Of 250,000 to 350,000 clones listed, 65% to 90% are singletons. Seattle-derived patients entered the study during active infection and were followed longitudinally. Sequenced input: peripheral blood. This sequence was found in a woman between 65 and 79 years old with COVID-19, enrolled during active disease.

The CDR3 DNA follows: TGTGCCAGCAGTGAGGGGGGTCTCCCGAACACTGAAGCTTTCTTT. Protein: CASSEGGLPNTEAFF. The gene calls are TRBV6-1 and TRBJ1-1, with TRBD1 as a possible D gene (5 bases). Trimming stripped 3 bases from V and 1 base from J, with 12 bases between. The germline V gene has CDR1 MNHNS and CDR2 SASEGT. The CDR3 has 15 amino acids.